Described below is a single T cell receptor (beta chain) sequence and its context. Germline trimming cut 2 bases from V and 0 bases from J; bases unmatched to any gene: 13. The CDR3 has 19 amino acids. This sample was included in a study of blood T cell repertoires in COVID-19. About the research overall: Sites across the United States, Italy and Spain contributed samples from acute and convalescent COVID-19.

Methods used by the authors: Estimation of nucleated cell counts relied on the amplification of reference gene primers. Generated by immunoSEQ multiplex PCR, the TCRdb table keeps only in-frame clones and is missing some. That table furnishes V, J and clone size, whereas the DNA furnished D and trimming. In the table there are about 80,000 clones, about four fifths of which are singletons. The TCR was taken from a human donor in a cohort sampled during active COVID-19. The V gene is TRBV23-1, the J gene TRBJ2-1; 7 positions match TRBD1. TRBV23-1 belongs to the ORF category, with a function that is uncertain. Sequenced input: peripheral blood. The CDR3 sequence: CASSQPSQEYRGSYNEQFF. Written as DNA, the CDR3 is TGCGCCAGCAGTCAACCCTCCCAAGAGTACAGGGGCTCCTACAATGAGCAGTTCTTC.